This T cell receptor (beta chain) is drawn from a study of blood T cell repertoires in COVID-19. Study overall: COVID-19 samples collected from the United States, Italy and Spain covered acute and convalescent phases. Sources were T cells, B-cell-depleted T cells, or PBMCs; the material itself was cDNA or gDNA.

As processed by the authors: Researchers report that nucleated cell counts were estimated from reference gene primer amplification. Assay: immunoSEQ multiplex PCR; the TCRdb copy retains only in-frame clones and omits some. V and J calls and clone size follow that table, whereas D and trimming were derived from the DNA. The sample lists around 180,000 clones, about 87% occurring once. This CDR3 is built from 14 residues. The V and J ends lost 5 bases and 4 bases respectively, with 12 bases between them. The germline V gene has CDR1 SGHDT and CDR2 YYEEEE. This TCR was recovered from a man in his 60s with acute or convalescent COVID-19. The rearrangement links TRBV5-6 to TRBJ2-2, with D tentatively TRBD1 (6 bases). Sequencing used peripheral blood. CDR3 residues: CASSFDRPTGELFF. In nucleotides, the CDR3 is TGTGCCAGCAGTTTCGACAGGCCCACCGGGGAGCTGTTTTTT.